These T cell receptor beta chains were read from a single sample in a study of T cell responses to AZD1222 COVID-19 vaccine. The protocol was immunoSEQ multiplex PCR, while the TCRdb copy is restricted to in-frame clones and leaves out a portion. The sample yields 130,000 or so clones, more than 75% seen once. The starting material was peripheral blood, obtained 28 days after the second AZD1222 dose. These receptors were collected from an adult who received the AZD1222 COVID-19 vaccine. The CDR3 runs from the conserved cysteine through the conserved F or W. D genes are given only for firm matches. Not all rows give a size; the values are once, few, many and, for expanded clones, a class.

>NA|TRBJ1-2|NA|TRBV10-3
CAISESRQENYGYTF
TGTGCCATCAGTGAGTCGCGACAGGAGAACTATGGCTACACCTTC
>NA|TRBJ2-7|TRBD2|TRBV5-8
CASSLVIAGGFTTYEQYF
TGTGCCAGCAGCTTGGTTATAGCGGGAGGCTTTACTACCTACGAGCAGTACTTC
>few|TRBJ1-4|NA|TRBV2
CASSGVAANEKLFF
TGTGCCAGCAGTGGGGTGGCAGCGAATGAAAAACTGTTTTTT
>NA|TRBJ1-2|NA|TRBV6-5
CASSYRGVHYGYTF
TGTGCCAGCAGTTACAGGGGAGTCCACTATGGCTACACCTTC
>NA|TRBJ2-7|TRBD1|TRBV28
CASRPGTGVSYEQYF
TGTGCCAGCAGACCCGGGACAGGGGTTTCCTACGAGCAGTACTTC
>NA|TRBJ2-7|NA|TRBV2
CASRQGHSYEQYF
TGTGCCAGCAGGCAGGGCCACTCCTACGAGCAGTACTTC
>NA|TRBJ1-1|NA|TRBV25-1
CAAADWGMNTEAFF
TGTGCCGCAGCGGATTGGGGCATGAACACTGAAGCTTTCTTT
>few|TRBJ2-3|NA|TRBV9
CASSTGTPESQYF
TGTGCCAGCAGCACCGGGACTCCTGAGTCGCAGTATTTT
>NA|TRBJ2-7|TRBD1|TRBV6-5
CASSSTGGSSYEQYF
TGTGCCAGCAGTTCCACAGGGGGGAGCTCCTACGAGCAGTACTTC
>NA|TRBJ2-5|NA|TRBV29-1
CSVEVGGAGETQYF
TGCAGCGTTGAAGTTGGGGGAGCTGGGGAGACCCAGTACTTC
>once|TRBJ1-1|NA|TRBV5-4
CASSSWALGENTEAFF
TGTGCCAGCAGCTCTTGGGCCCTAGGGGAGAACACTGAAGCTTTCTTT
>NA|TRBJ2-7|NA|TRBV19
CASSIAVRAYEQYF
TGTGCCAGTAGTATAGCAGTCAGGGCCTACGAGCAGTACTTC
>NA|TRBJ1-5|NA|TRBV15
CATSRDLIDHRSQPQHF
TGTGCCACCAGCAGAGATCTAATTGACCACAGGAGTCAGCCCCAGCATTTT
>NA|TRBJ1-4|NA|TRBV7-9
CASSRTPSGTSTNEKLFF
TGTGCCAGCAGCCGCACACCTTCCGGGACTTCAACTAATGAAAAACTGTTTTTT
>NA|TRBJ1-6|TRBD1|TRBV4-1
CATGQGTGPLHF
TGCGCCACGGGACAGGGGACGGGTCCTCTCCACTTT
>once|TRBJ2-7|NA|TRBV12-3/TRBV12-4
CASSFDPFRGVDF
TGTGCCAGCAGTTTTGATCCTTTTAGGGGGGTCGACTTC
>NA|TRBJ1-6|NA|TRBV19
CASGKVELKDNSPLHF
TGTGCCAGTGGCAAAGTCGAGCTCAAGGATAATTCACCCCTCCACTTT
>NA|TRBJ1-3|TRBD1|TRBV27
CASNLVGQGVPYSGNTIYF
TGTGCCAGCAATCTCGTAGGACAGGGGGTTCCCTACTCTGGAAACACCATATATTTT
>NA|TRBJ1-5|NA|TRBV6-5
CASHAGGVADQPQHF
TGTGCCAGCCATGCCGGCGGGGTGGCGGATCAGCCCCAGCATTTT
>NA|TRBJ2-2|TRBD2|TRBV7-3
CASSRILGLAGDSGELFF
TGTGCCAGCAGCCGTATCCTTGGACTAGCGGGAGACTCCGGGGAGCTGTTTTTT
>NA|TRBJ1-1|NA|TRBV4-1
CASSQGHHRGAGSAMSFF
TGCGCCAGCAGCCAAGGACACCACCGTGGGGCTGGGTCGGCTATGTCTTTCTTT
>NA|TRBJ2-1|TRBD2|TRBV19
CASSTSAGVRFF
TGTGCCAGTAGTACGAGCGCGGGAGTTCGGTTCTTC
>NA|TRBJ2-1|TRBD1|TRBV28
CASRQLQGASYNEQFF
TGTGCCAGCAGACAACTACAGGGGGCCTCCTACAATGAGCAGTTCTTC
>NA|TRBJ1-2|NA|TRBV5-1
CASSKYQGNYGYTF
TGCGCCAGCAGCAAGTACCAGGGAAACTATGGCTACACCTTC